This TCR beta chain was observed in a study of blood T cells in healthy people across ages. Together with a sample-barcoded 5' primer, a J-beta primer mix was included in a second PCR lasting roughly 6 to 12 cycles. MiXCR, applied by TCRdb to the 5' RACE reads, yields one record per CDR3 protein. The sample has around 780,000 distinct CDR3 sequences, roughly 50% seen once; the top ten hold about a quarter. Trimming stripped 5 bases from V and 2 bases from J, with 13 bases between. The CDR3 has 14 residues. The germline V gene encodes CDR1 MDHEN and CDR2 SYDVKM. This clonotype was picked up a small number of times.

The rearrangement joins TRBV28 to TRBJ2-7; a possible D gene is TRBD1 (6 bases). Sequenced: blood. This receptor was obtained from a man aged 40-55 years in good health. The CDR3 loop reads CASSQSGHPYEQYF. As DNA, the CDR3 is TGTGCCAGCAGTCAATCGGGACACCCCTACGAGCAGTACTTC.